This is a list of T cell receptor beta chains from one sample in a study of OX40 agonist ivuxolimab in advanced cancers. The table came from immunoSEQ multiplex PCR; TCRdb's copy has only in-frame clones and leaves some out. The sample yields 45,000 to 60,000 clones, roughly 90% seen once. Material: CD4+ or CD8+ T cells sorted from blood, obtained in a trial of the OX40 agonist ivuxolimab. Every receptor here comes from an adult with an advanced solid tumor such as melanoma, head and neck, liver or kidney cancer. Both conserved end residues are part of each CDR3. The D gene is left open where the match is weak. Clone size is given for some rows only: seen once, a few or many times, or a class if the clone is expanded.

j_gene | v_gene | abundance | d_gene | CDR3nt | CDR3aa
TRBJ2-1 | TRBV11-2 | - | - | TGTGCCAGCAGCGTCCCGGGACCCCCCCCTTGGAATGAGCAGTTCTTC | CASSVPGPPPWNEQFF
TRBJ1-5 | TRBV5-5 | - | - | TGTGCCAGCAGCTTGGACCCTTCTAGGAGGCCCCAGCATTTT | CASSLDPSRRPQHF
TRBJ1-2 | TRBV29-1 | - | TRBD1 | TGCAGCGTTGAGTCCAAGGGGGCACTCCTGGGCTATGGCTACACCTTC | CSVESKGALLGYGYTF
TRBJ2-7 | TRBV6-6 | - | - | TGTGCCAGCACCCGGGACCAGACTTTAAACGAGCAGTACTTC | CASTRDQTLNEQYF
TRBJ1-2 | TRBV5-4 | - | - | TGTGCCAGCAGCTTCTTGGGGGCTAGCGGCTACACCTTC | CASSFLGASGYTF
TRBJ1-5 | TRBV7-2 | - | TRBD1 | TGTGCCAGCAGCTTAAGACAGGGATATCAGCCCCAGCATTTT | CASSLRQGYQPQHF
TRBJ1-1 | TRBV6-1 | - | - | TGTGCCAGCAGTGATCCGTACGGGAACACTGAAGCTTTCTTT | CASSDPYGNTEAFF
TRBJ2-1 | TRBV7-3 | - | - | TGTGCCAGCAGCCCAATCTCCTACAATGAGCAGTTCTTC | CASSPISYNEQFF
TRBJ1-2 | TRBV25-1 | once | - | TGTGCCAGCAGTCCTCTATTAGGCTCCAACTATGGCTACACCTTC | CASSPLLGSNYGYTF
TRBJ1-4 | TRBV27 | - | - | TGTGCCAGCAGCTCGGTTTCAACTAATGAAAAACTGTTTTTT | CASSSVSTNEKLFF
TRBJ2-7 | TRBV28 | - | TRBD1 | TGTGCCAGCAGTTTGAGGGACAGGTGGAGCTCCTACGAGCAGTACTTC | CASSLRDRWSSYEQYF
TRBJ2-7 | TRBV18 | - | - | TGTGCCAGCTCACGATCCCGGGACGTCGCCTACGAGCAGTACTTC | CASSRSRDVAYEQYF
TRBJ2-7 | TRBV28 | - | - | TGTGCCAGCAGATCCCCGGGCAGGGGCTACGAGCAGTACTTC | CASRSPGRGYEQYF
TRBJ2-5 | TRBV10-3 | - | TRBD2 | TGTGCCATCAGCTCTAGCGGGGGGGCCCGGGAGACCCAGTACTTC | CAISSSGGARETQYF
TRBJ2-1 | TRBV7-3 | - | - | TGTGCCAGCAGCCCCGGCCAACTTGACAATGAGCAGTTCTTC | CASSPGQLDNEQFF